Listed here is a single T cell receptor beta chain. No cognate antigen has been identified for it. Qualities for individual bases were not recorded, and no much larger clone is one base off. The record originates from a study of T cell responses to AZD1222 COVID-19 vaccine (dated by TCRdb to the early 2020s). In terms of the full investigation: AZD1222 recipients whose second dose came at about 4 weeks and those whose second dose came at about 12 weeks were combined into one group, since spike-specific TCR depth and breadth did not differ between the two schedules. A total of about 240 trial participants underwent TCR sequencing, of whom roughly 210 received two doses of AZD1222 and around 26 received two doses of the MenACWY control vaccine. Trial participants were enrolled by age into 18-55, 56-69 and 70-plus year subgroups, with about 150, 27 and 61 TCR-sequenced participants respectively. Here is what the overall study found, with its caveats: CD4 TCRs associated with the vaccine covered the entire spike protein, and the dominant responses were in regions 160-218 and 743-854. Epitopes outside the regions mutated in the B.1.351 and B.1.1.7 variants were reportedly recognized by nearly half of the unique spike-specific TCRs. In the small 56-69-year group, the increase in depth fell short of significance, most likely because of low power. Most participants were white British and females outnumbered males, and the authors suggested that clonal diversity may have been underestimated. After two AZD1222 doses, both the breadth and the depth of spike-specific TCRs were significantly higher than at day 0 and than in MenACWY recipients. Because no samples from the day 14 peak response were available, repertoires could be characterized only after the peak T cell response. Only five to seven AZD1222 recipients were SARS-CoV-2 seropositive at baseline, limiting conclusions about previously exposed vaccinees.

The junction shows trimming of 2 bases on V and 10 bases on J, and the gene matches do not reach 7 bases of it. CDR1 and CDR2 (MNHEY, SMNVEV) derive from the germline V gene (reference sequence). From cysteine to phenylalanine, the CDR3 is 15 amino acids long. The sequence is cut down to CDR3 DNA, 45 bases in frame from base 1. The CDR3 regions of human TCRbeta chains were analyzed by immunosequencing. For the original study's pipeline: Repertoire TCRs were checked for matches against a reference library of SARS-CoV-2-specific TCRs that had been generated using the MIRA antigen-specificity platform. Breadth meant the fraction of unique TCRs that were SARS-CoV-2-associated, whereas depth meant the fraction of total T cells that were SARS-CoV-2-associated. Using the MIRA data, every spike-specific TCR was mapped to the spike region that the TCR reacted to and assigned to either a CD4 or a CD8 class. Log10-transformed breadth and depth values were compared by one-way ANOVA with Sidak's multiple comparisons tests. TCRdb re-hosts the immuneACCESS table, in-frame sequences only. Its copies lack some clones; in the studies checked, an unresolved V gene accounts for under half of them, and the cause for the rest is not known. From that table come the V and J calls and clone size; the DNA was used to work out D and trimming. The sample yields around 130,000 clones; more than 85% were counted once. 5.4% of the sample is taken by the ten largest.

What this sample's time point label stands for: baseline before first vaccination. Samples from vaccinated people were obtained from the UK trials COV001 and COV002, which included a single-blind randomized controlled phase 2/3 trial of AZD1222 (ChAdOx1 nCoV-19) in healthy adults. For TCRbeta chain sequencing, PBMC samples were collected from trial participants at day 0 and at day 28 after the second dose. The clonotype comes from an adult in good health. This material consisted of peripheral blood, taken on day 0 of AZD1222 vaccination. The chain is assembled from TRBV27 and TRBJ1-6, with 8 central nucleotides matching TRBD1. The DNA reads TGTGCCAGCAGTTTACTGCCAGGGGGCGGATCACCCCTCCACTTT. Translated, it reads CASSLLPGGGSPLHF.